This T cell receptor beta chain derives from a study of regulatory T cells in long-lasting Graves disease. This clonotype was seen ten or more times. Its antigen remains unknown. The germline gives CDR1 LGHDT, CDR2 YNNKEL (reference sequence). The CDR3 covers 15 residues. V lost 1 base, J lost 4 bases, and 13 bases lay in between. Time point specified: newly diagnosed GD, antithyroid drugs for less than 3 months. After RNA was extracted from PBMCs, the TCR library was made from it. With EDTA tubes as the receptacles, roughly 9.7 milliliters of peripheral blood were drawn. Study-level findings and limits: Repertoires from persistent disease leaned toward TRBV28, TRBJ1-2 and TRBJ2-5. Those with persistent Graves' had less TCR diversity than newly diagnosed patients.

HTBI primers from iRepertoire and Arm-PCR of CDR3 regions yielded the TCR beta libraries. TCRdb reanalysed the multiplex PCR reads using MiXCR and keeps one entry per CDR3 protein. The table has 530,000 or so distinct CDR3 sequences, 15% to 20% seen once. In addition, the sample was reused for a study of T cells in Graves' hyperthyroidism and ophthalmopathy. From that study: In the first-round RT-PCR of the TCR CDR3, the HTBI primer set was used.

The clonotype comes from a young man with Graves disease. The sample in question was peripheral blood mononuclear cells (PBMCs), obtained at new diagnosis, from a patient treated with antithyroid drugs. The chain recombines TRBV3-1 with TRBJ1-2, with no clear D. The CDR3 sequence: CASSQVSWQSYGYTF. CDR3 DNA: TGTGCCAGCAGCCAAGTAAGTTGGCAGAGCTATGGCTACACCTTC.